A selection of T cell receptor beta chains follows, all from one sample in a study of blood T cell repertoires in COVID-19. Repertoires were generated with immunoSEQ multiplex PCR, while TCRdb's copy carries only in-frame clones and drops some. Of approximately 77,000 clones listed, just over 85% were seen once; the top ten hold roughly 2%. Material: peripheral blood. Source of these receptors: a man aged 25 to 45 with acute or convalescent COVID-19. CDR3s leave out the opening cysteine and the closing phenylalanine or tryptophan. The order of the fields is V gene, J gene, CDR3 protein.

TRBV29-1	TRBJ1-1	SSSSGTGRGSTEAF
TRBV7-7	TRBJ2-5	ASSKRTGAETQY
TRBV6-1	TRBJ2-1	ASSEFRLASYNEQF
TRBV19	TRBJ1-5	ASSQGFNQPQH
TRBV5-1	TRBJ2-2	ASSPGDRVNTGELF
TRBV18	TRBJ2-5	ASSPPSKETQY
TRBV5-1	TRBJ2-3	ASRRDRGTDTQY
TRBV6-1	TRBJ2-7	ASSELGTSVYEQY
TRBV12-5	TRBJ2-1	ASANEGGGRSEQF
TRBV12-5	TRBJ1-1	ASGGRGEAF
TRBV6-6	TRBJ2-1	ASSYSEANNEQF
TRBV5-1	TRBJ1-5	ASSRDSSSNQPQH
TRBV5-1	TRBJ1-1	ASSPATGTMNTEAF
TRBV6-2/TRBV6-3	TRBJ1-1	ASSAPGRGTGAF
TRBV5-1	TRBJ1-6	ASSWGLNSYNSPLH
TRBV7-2	TRBJ2-3	ASSLMGAADTQY
TRBV7-6	TRBJ2-1	ASSFSGIEDEQF
TRBV5-1	TRBJ1-2	ASSSNWGGPYT
TRBV7-2	TRBJ2-3	ASSLPLTSGFTDTQY
TRBV3-1/TRBV3-2	TRBJ2-7	ASSQPGIALYEQY
TRBV5-4	TRBJ1-2	ASSRDRGLSYGYT
TRBV27	TRBJ2-2	ASSPRDSNTGELF
TRBV4-1	TRBJ2-1	ASSQELAAVQF
TRBV5-4	TRBJ2-1	ASSLGLAGNEQF
TRBV4-3	TRBJ2-3	ASSTDRADTQY
TRBV19	TRBJ1-6	ASRKGQSINSPLH
TRBV6-5	TRBJ1-2	ASGRQGNGYT